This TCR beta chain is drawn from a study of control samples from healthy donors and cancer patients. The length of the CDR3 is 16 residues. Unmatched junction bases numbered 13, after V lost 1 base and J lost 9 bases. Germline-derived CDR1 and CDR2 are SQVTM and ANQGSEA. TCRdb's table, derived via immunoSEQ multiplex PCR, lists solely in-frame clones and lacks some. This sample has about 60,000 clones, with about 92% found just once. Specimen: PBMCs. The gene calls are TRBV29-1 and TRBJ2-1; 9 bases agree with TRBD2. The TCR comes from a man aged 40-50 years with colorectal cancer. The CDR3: CSVEGESGGGALEQFF. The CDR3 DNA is TGCAGCGTTGAAGGAGAGAGTGGCGGGGGGGCGCTTGAGCAGTTCTTC.